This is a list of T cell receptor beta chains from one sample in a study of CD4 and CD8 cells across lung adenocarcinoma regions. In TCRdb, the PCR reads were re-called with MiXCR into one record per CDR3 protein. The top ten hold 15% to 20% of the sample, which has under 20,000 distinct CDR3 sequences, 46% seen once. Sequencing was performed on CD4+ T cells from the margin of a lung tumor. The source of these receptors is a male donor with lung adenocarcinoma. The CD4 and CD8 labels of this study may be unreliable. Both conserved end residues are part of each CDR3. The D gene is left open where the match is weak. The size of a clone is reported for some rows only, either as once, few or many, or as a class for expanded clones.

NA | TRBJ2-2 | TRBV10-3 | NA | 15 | CARRLQSGSTDALYF | TGTGCCCGGAGACTCCAGTCTGGGAGCACAGATGCGCTGTATTTT
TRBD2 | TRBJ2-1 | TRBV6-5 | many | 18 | CASSYGTSGRGPYNEQFF | TGTGCCAGCAGTTATGGGACTAGCGGCCGGGGCCCCTACAATGAGCAGTTCTTC
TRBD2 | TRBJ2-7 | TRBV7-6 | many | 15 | CASSPTSGMSYEQYF | TGTGCCAGCAGCCCGACTAGCGGGATGTCCTACGAGCAGTACTTC
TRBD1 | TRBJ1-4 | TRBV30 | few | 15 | CAWSAKQGNNEKLFF | TGTGCCTGGAGTGCAAAACAGGGGAATAACGAAAAACTGTTTTTT
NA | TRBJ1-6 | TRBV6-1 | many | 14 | CASSVTGEESPLHF | TGTGCCAGCAGTGTAACGGGAGAAGAGTCACCCCTCCACTTT
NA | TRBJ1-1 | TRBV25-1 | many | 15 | CASSEFGRANTEAFF | TGTGCCAGCAGTGAATTCGGCAGGGCGAACACTGAAGCTTTCTTT
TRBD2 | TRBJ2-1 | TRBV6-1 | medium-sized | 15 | CASSELAGGYNEQFF | TGTGCCAGCAGTGAACTAGCGGGAGGGTACAATGAGCAGTTCTTC
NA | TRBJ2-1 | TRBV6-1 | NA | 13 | CASTEASYDEQFF | TGTGCCAGCACCGAGGCTAGCTACGATGAGCAGTTCTTC
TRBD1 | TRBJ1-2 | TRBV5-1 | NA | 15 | CASSPGQINNYGYTF | TGCGCCAGCAGCCCGGGACAGATAAATAACTATGGCTACACCTTC
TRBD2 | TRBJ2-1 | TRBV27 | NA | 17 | CASSLGTRRRGLNEQFF | TGTGCCAGCAGCCTCGGGACTAGAAGGAGGGGGTTGAATGAGCAGTTCTTC
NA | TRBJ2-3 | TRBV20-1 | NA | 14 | CSARGGGPTDTQYF | TGCAGTGCTAGAGGAGGCGGCCCCACAGATACGCAGTATTTT
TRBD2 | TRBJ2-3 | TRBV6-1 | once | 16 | CASSDLGGCAKDTQYF | TGTGCGAGCAGTGATTTGGGGGGGTGTGCCAAAGATACGCAGTATTTC
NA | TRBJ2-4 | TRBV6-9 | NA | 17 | CASSLGTDCLAKNIQYF | TGTGCCAGCAGCCTCGGGACGGATTGTCTAGCCAAAAACATTCAGTACTTC
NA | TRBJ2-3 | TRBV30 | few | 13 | CAWNEGSTDTQYF | TGTGCCTGGAATGAGGGGAGCACAGATACGCAGTATTTT
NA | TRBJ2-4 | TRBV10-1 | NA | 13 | CATGLRAKNIQYF | TGCGCCACGGGGCTTCGAGCCAAAAACATTCAGTACTTC
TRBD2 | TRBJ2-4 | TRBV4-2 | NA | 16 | CASSRESGATKNIQYF | TGTGCCAGCAGCCGGGAGAGCGGGGCGACCAAAAACATTCAGTACTTC